Presented here are 3 T cell receptor beta chains from one specimen sequenced in a study of shared clonotypes between healthy human individuals. Assay: immunoSEQ multiplex PCR; the TCRdb copy retains only in-frame clones and omits some. The sample holds some 2 million clones; 85% to 95% are singletons and the top ten take 0.13%. What was sequenced was naive CD4+ T cells sorted from blood. The subset was: CD45RA+ positively selected. Source of these receptors: a man between 18 and 29 years old in good health.

The rearrangement uses TRBV29-1 and TRBJ2-3; no firm D call. This CDR3 comprises 16 residues. Germline V gives CDR1 SQVTM, CDR2 ANQGSEA. The ends were cut back, 4 bases at V and 0 bases at J, with 17 bases in the middle. CDR3 DNA: TGCAGCGTTGGCCGTTTGGCGACGGTTAGCACAGATACGCAGTATTTT. Its translation: CSVGRLATVSTDTQYF.

V usage is TRBV11-2 and J usage is TRBJ2-7; possibly TRBD1 for D (5 bases). CDR3 length: 15 residues. Germline V gene sequence: CDR1 SGHAT, CDR2 FQNNGV. Trimming cost V 0 bases and J 1 base, with 10 bases left between them. In nucleotides, the CDR3 is TGTGCCAGCAGCTTAGAAGGGGTTCGTTCCTACGAGCAGTACTTC. This translates into CASSLEGVRSYEQYF. Full variable domain (missing parts from reference TRBV11-2 and TRBJ2-7): EAGVAQSPRYKIIEKRQSVAFWCNPISGHATLYWYQQILGQGPKLLIQFQNNGVVDDSQLPKDRFSAERLKGVDSTLKIQPAKLEDSAVYLCASSLEGVRSYEQYFGPGTRLTVT.

This clone was counted ten times or more. The sample holds other DNA sequences that translate to the same CDR3. This rearrangement joins TRBV10-3 to TRBJ2-7; TRBD1 is a possible D gene (6 bases). This CDR3 is built from 14 residues. Germline V gene data show CDR1 as ENHRY and CDR2 as SYGVKD. The ends were cut back, 3 bases at V and 2 bases at J, with 11 bases in the middle. Here the CDR3 DNA reads TGTGCCATCAGTGATCGGACAGCTCCCTACGAGCAGTACTTC. This gives the protein CAISDRTAPYEQYF.